This TCR beta chain was retrieved from a study of cytomegalovirus exposure and HLA in healthy donors. Study context: Researchers previously reported finding 90 million to 130 million unique TCR beta sequences from 150 million to 200 million T cells.

CDR3 size: 14 residues. CDR1 SGDLS and CDR2 YYNGEE come from the germline V gene. V lost 4 bases to trimming and J lost 8 bases; unmatched junction nucleotides: 10. General observations from the study: According to an earlier analysis, most TCR beta V segments yielded productive rearrangements about 90% or about 30% of the time. Many donors shared some public TCRs, even though most TCR sequences were rare.

On this clone: No antigen is known for it.

The PCR used 60 Vbeta and 13 Jbeta primers. Original processing methods: In a later analysis, about 12 million of some 80 million unique beta chains occurred in at least two donors. Data came from immunoSEQ multiplex PCR; TCRdb stores just in-frame clones and leaves some out. V and J calls and clone size are those listed in that table; D and trimming were worked out from the DNA. The profile shows 100,000 to 150,000 clones, roughly 74% of them singletons. The source material was PBMCs. The clonotype was recovered from a woman aged 45-60 years in good health and CMV-seropositive. V usage is TRBV9 and J usage is TRBJ1-2, with TRBD1 matching 8 bases. CDR3 bases: TGTGCCAGCAGCCCGACAGGGGAAGGCGGCGGCTACACCTTC. It codes for CASSPTGEGGGYTF.